The entry below describes one T cell receptor (beta chain). All of the isolated RNA was reverse transcribed, so expressed TCRB transcripts were sequenced. Assay: immunoSEQ multiplex PCR; the TCRdb copy retains only in-frame clones and omits some. The sample records tens of thousands of clones, roughly two thirds being singletons. The sample belongs to a study of beta chain features in type 1 diabetes. Specimen: Tregs from blood. The TCR was taken from a middle-aged woman in good health.

In DNA form, the CDR3 reads TGCGCCAGCAGCTTGGGGTCTGGGGAGGATCGTGGCTACACCTTC. Translating gives CASSLGSGEDRGYTF. V and J are TRBV5-1 and TRBJ1-2; D gene uncertain. Germline CDR1 reads SGHRS; CDR2 reads YFSETQ. V was pared by 0 bases and J by 7 bases, with 16 bases between. The CDR3 is 15 amino acids.